This T cell receptor beta chain was captured by sequencing in a study of OX40 agonist ivuxolimab in advanced cancers. Whole-study context: Prior therapy, whether anti-PD-1, anti-PD-L1 or anti-CTLA-4, was allowed, and more than 35% had some.

Points from the study as a whole: At doses 0.1 to 3.0 mg/kg, CD4+ and CD8+ clones expanded.

The data were produced by immunoSEQ multiplex PCR, yet TCRdb's version contains in-frame clones alone and is incomplete. This sample yields some 74,000 clones, of which about 92% are seen a single time; less than 0.35% belongs to the top ten. For this clone: Antigen unknown.

V lost 5 bases, J lost 4 bases, and 17 bases lay in between. The CDR3 is 16 residues long. The germline CDR1 and CDR2 sequences are MRHNA and SNTAGT. The sequence was obtained from an adult with an advanced solid tumor such as melanoma, head and neck, liver or kidney cancer. This chain links TRBV6-4 with TRBJ2-2, with D possibly TRBD1 on 6 matching bases. Specimen: CD4+ or CD8+ T cells sorted from blood, collected in a trial of the OX40 agonist ivuxolimab. The CDR3 is CASSRTTGRGTGELFF. The CDR3 region has the DNA TGTGCCAGCAGTCGAACGACAGGCAGAGGCACCGGGGAGCTGTTTTTT.